These 24 T cell receptor beta chains originate from one sample sequenced in a study of PD-1 blockade in classical Hodgkin lymphoma. The patients all showed relapse after autologous stem cell transplantation, while their brentuximab vedotin exposure varied. The table came from immunoSEQ multiplex PCR; TCRdb's copy has only in-frame clones and leaves some out. The sample lists tens of thousands of clones; nearly 90% were seen once. The input for sequencing was peripheral blood mononuclear cells (PBMCs), taken before the second cycle of nivolumab. These receptors all come from a human donor with classical Hodgkin lymphoma.

The chain links TRBV28 to TRBJ1-5; 11 bases map to TRBD1. Trimming at V came to 7 bases and at J to 7 bases, leaving 9 bases not matched to a gene. This CDR3 has 15 amino acids. Germline loops: CDR1 MDHEN, CDR2 SYDVKM. CDR3 sequence reads: CASTWTGGNLQPQHF. The CDR3 DNA is TGTGCCAGCACTTGGACAGGGGGCAATTTACAGCCCCAGCATTTT. The whole variable domain, filled in from reference TRBV28 and TRBJ1-5, reads DVKVTQSSRYLVKRTGEKVFLECVQDMDHENMFWYRQDPGLGLRLIYFSYDVKMKEKGDIPEGYSVSREKKERFSLILESASTNQTSMYLCASTWTGGNLQPQHFGDGTRLSIL.

J is TRBJ2-7 and V is TRBV6-1, with 8 bases fitting TRBD1. The CDR3 covers 15 residues. Germline V gives CDR1 MNHNS, CDR2 SASEGT. The ends lost 2 bases at V and 6 bases at J; junction bases unmatched: 9. This CDR3 reads CASSEMGQASSEQYF. The DNA of the CDR3 is TGTGCCAGCAGTGAAATGGGACAGGCCTCTAGCGAGCAGTACTTC.

V usage is TRBV7-6 and J usage is TRBJ2-1; 14 positions match TRBD2. The ends lost 4 bases at V and 7 bases at J; junction bases unmatched: 15. This CDR3 spans 19 amino acids. From germline, CDR1 is SGHVS and CDR2 FNYEAQ. In DNA, the CDR3 is TGTGCCAGCAGCTCACCCGGCACCGGGACTAGCGGGAGTAGAAATGAGCAGTTCTTC. Amino acids: CASSSPGTGTSGSRNEQFF.

The chain combines TRBV6-6 with TRBJ1-1; possibly TRBD1 for D (6 bases). The germline gives CDR1 MNHNY, CDR2 SVGAGI (reference sequence). Trimming took 0 bases from V and 7 from J, leaving 12 bases between them. This CDR3 comprises 14 residues. CDR3 amino acids: CASSYSQGRYEAFF. In DNA form, the CDR3 reads TGTGCCAGCAGTTACTCGCAGGGGCGGTATGAAGCTTTCTTT.

A few counts support this clone. This chain uses TRBV27 with TRBJ1-1; D is ambiguous. Germline CDR1 and CDR2: MNHEY and SMNVEV (reference sequence). The V end lost 4 bases, the J end lost 5 bases, and 14 bases lay between the germline ends. The CDR3 extends over 14 amino acids. The CDR3 spells CASSYGIGWTEAFF. CDR3 sequence (DNA): TGTGCCAGCAGTTATGGGATCGGATGGACTGAAGCTTTCTTT.

The chain couples TRBV28 to TRBJ1-5; 7 positions agree with TRBD1. Trimming at V came to 3 bases and at J to 7 bases, leaving 9 bases not matched to a gene. There are 15 residues in the CDR3. CDR1 and CDR2 from the germline V gene are MDHEN and SYDVKM. CDR3 bases: TGTGCCAGCAGTTTCGTAGACAGGGAAGGACAGCCCCAGCATTTT. Translation gives CASSFVDREGQPQHF.

This clone was recorded a few times. Written as DNA, the CDR3 is TGTGCCAGCAGTGAAGTCTGGGCAAATAGGCATTCACCCCTCCACTTT. Translated, it gives CASSEVWANRHSPLHF. The chain uses TRBV6-1 and TRBJ1-6; D unresolved. The CDR3 runs to 16 residues. Germline V gene lookup returns CDR1 MNHNS and CDR2 SASEGT. With 1 base removed from V and 8 bases from J, the gap between germline ends came to 15 bases.

This chain connects TRBV18 to TRBJ2-4, with TRBD2 matching over 7 bases. The CDR3 runs to 16 residues. From germline, CDR1 is KGHSH and CDR2 LQKENI. V lost 8 bases, J lost 6 bases, and 16 bases stayed unmatched. The CDR3 sequence is CASAVLPKGGANIQYF. The CDR3 DNA follows: TGTGCCAGCGCAGTACTACCTAAGGGAGGGGCAAACATTCAGTACTTC.

This chain connects TRBV5-1 to TRBJ2-7, with a tentative D call TRBD1 (6 bases). This CDR3 is built from 16 residues. V was trimmed by 2 bases and J by 3 bases, leaving 18 bases between them. Germline V gene lookup returns CDR1 SGHRS and CDR2 YFSETQ. The CDR3 is CASSFGGGVDYYEQYF. The CDR3 DNA is TGCGCCAGCAGCTTTGGGGGCGGAGTCGACTACTACGAGCAGTACTTC.

This chain links TRBV2 with TRBJ1-5; D perhaps matches TRBD1 (5 bases). The CDR3 spans 17 residues. Trimming cost V 6 bases and J 0 bases, with 18 bases left between them. Germline V lookup: CDR1 SNHLY, CDR2 FYNNEI. The CDR3 sequence is CASSQMGGAFSNQPQHF. The CDR3 DNA sequence: TGTGCCAGCAGCCAGATGGGGGGAGCCTTTAGCAATCAGCCCCAGCATTTT.

The chain joins TRBV5-1 to TRBJ2-7; D is uncertain. Trimming cost V 6 bases and J 2 bases, with 18 bases left between them. There are 15 residues in the CDR3. In germline, CDR1 is SGHRS, CDR2 YFSETQ. The CDR3 is CASTWALGTTYEQYF. DNA of the CDR3: TGCGCCAGCACGTGGGCCCTCGGTACCACCTACGAGCAGTACTTC.

The chain combines TRBV6-1 with TRBJ2-7; D remains unclear. This CDR3 is 14 amino acids long. The germline V gene encodes CDR1 MNHNS and CDR2 SASEGT. Trimming pared 8 bases from V and 1 base from J, leaving 15 bases between. The CDR3 DNA follows: TGTGCCAGCGTAACCCAGAGCAGATCCTACGAGCAGTACTTC. Its protein is CASVTQSRSYEQYF.

This rearrangement joins TRBV6-1 to TRBJ2-7, with 10 bases lining up with TRBD1. Trimming removed 4 bases from V and 3 bases from J; junction bases left unmatched: 6. This CDR3 is 15 amino acids long. The germline V gene has CDR1 MNHNS and CDR2 SASEGT. The CDR3 nucleotides are TGTGCCAGCAGTGTCCTCGGGACAGGGGTCTACGAGCAGTACTTC. It translates to CASSVLGTGVYEQYF.

V usage is TRBV6-1 and J usage is TRBJ1-4; D unresolved. The V and J ends lost 7 bases and 7 bases respectively, with 7 bases between them. The V gene's germline CDR1 is MNHNS and CDR2 SASEGT. CDR3 length: 11 residues. The CDR3 DNA reads as TGTGCCAGCAAGACACCTGAAAAACTGTTTTTT. Its translation is CASKTPEKLFF.

The chain uses TRBV7-9 and TRBJ2-3, with D uncertain. Deletions cut 0 bases from V and 4 bases from J, with 8 bases between. The CDR3 runs to 14 residues. Germline V gives CDR1 SEHNR, CDR2 FQNEAQ (reference sequence). The CDR3 DNA sequence: TGTGCCAGCAGCTTAGCGGGTCTCGCAGATACGCAGTATTTT. It yields the protein CASSLAGLADTQYF.

This clone appeared once. The chain recombines TRBV7-9 with TRBJ1-5, with unresolved D. Germline V gene lookup returns CDR1 SEHNR and CDR2 FQNEAQ (reference sequence). V was cut by 9 bases and J by 4 bases, with 16 bases left in between. CDR3 size: 14 residues. CDR3 nucleotides: TGTGCCAGTTATATTTCGGACCGAAATCAGCCCCAGCATTTT. Amino acid sequence: CASYISDRNQPQHF.

CDR3 sequence: CASSPTGTSNTEAFF. CDR3 nucleotides: TGTGCCAGCAGTCCAACCGGGACTTCGAACACTGAAGCTTTCTTT. The rearrangement links TRBV6-6 to TRBJ1-1; possibly TRBD1 for D (5 bases). Trimming pared 5 bases from V and 1 base from J, leaving 14 bases between. The CDR3 covers 15 residues. Germline CDR1 MNHNY, CDR2 SVGAGI (reference sequence).

The chain couples TRBV12-5 to TRBJ2-2; 9 bases map to TRBD2. Unmatched junction bases numbered 12, after V lost 6 bases and J lost 7 bases. CDR3 size: 16 residues. CDR1 is LGHNT and CDR2 is FRNRAP in the germline V gene. In DNA, the CDR3 is TGTGCTAGTGGCTTAGTGGCGGGAGGGCATGGCGGGGAGCTGTTTTTT. Its translation is CASGLVAGGHGGELFF.

The rearrangement joins TRBV10-3 to TRBJ1-3; possibly TRBD1 for D (6 bases). Trimming took 4 bases from V and 4 from J, leaving 8 bases between them. The CDR3 totals 13 residues. Germline V gene lookup returns CDR1 ENHRY and CDR2 SYGVKD. CDR3 coding DNA: TGTGCCATCAGTGCAGGGGTCGGAAACACCATATATTTT. Translation gives CAISAGVGNTIYF.

The chain uses TRBV9 and TRBJ2-3; D gene ambiguous. CDR3 length: 15 amino acids. Germline V gene lookup returns CDR1 SGDLS and CDR2 YYNGEE. Deletions cut 0 bases from V and 0 bases from J, with 8 bases between. CDR3 sequence (DNA): TGTGCCAGCAGCGTAGAGGGTTCTAGCACAGATACGCAGTATTTT. This translates into CASSVEGSSTDTQYF.

The chain is built from TRBV10-3 and TRBJ1-6; D ambiguous. V lost 2 bases and J lost 9, with 14 bases in between. The CDR3 has 15 residues. The germline gives CDR1 ENHRY, CDR2 SYGVKD. DNA for the CDR3: TGTGCCATCAGTGAGCGCGGTCAGAGTAGTTCACCCCTCCACTTT. Its protein product is CAISERGQSSSPLHF.

The V gene is TRBV2, the J gene TRBJ1-1; the match to TRBD1 covers 7 bases. V was pared by 9 bases and J by 1 base, with 8 bases of the junction left unmatched. Germline V gene data show CDR1 as SNHLY and CDR2 as FYNNEI. The CDR3 is made up of 14 amino acids. The DNA of the CDR3 is TGTGCCAGGACCGGGGACAGAGGGAACACTGAAGCTTTCTTT. Protein sequence: CARTGDRGNTEAFF.

The CDR3 nucleotides read TGTGCCAGCAGCCCTGATTACGAGCAGTACTTC. Amino acid sequence: CASSPDYEQYF. V gene TRBV5-8 combines with J gene TRBJ2-7; no firm D call. CDR1 SGHTS and CDR2 YDEGEE come from the germline V gene. V lost 4 bases and J 4 bases, leaving 6 bases between the germline ends. CDR3 length equals 11 residues.

The rearrangement uses TRBV5-4 and TRBJ2-5; 8 nucleotides agree with TRBD2. CDR1 and CDR2 (germline): SGHNT, YYREEE (reference sequence). Trimming at V came to 3 bases and at J to 1 base, leaving 8 bases not matched to a gene. This CDR3 comprises 16 residues. CDR3: CASSWPGLGGQETQYF. CDR3 nucleotide sequence: TGTGCCAGCAGCTGGCCGGGACTAGGGGGCCAAGAGACCCAGTACTTC.